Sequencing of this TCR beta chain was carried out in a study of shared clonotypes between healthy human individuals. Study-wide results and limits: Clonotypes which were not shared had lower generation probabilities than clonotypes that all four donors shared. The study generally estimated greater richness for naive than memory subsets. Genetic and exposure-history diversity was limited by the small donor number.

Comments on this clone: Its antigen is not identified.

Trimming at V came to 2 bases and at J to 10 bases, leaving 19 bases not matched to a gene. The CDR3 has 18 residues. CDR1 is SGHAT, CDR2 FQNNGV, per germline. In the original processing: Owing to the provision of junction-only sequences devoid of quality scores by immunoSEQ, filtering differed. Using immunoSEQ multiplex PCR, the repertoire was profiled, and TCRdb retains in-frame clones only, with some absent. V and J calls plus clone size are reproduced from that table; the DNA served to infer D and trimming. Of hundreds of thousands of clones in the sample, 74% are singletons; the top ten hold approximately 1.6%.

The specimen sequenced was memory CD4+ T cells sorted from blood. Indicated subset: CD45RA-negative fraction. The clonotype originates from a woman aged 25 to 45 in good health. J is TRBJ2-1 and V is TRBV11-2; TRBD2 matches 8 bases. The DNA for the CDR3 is TGTGCCAGCAGCTTAACGGGGGGGGACGTAGGGCCAAGAAGCGAGCAGTTCTTC. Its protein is CASSLTGGDVGPRSEQFF.